These 32 T cell receptor beta chains came from one sample sequenced in a study of blood T cell repertoires in COVID-19 (dated by TCRdb to 2018 to 2021). The library was obtained by the immunoSEQ multiplex PCR assay. Here the immuneACCESS table is served through TCRdb, limited to in-frame sequences with V and J called. Missing clones are a known gap in these copies; in checked studies unresolved V genes cover under half, and the rest lacks a known reason. This sample gives tens of thousands of clones in total; less than 95% of them show up just once. In total, the top ten clones hold roughly 0.47% of the sample. Source material: peripheral blood. All receptors derive from a man aged 45-65 years with COVID-19, enrolled during active disease.

This chain uses TRBV4-3 with TRBJ2-7; D ambiguous. Germline V gene sequence: CDR1 LGHNA, CDR2 YSLEER. There are 14 residues in the CDR3. Trimming stripped 1 base from V and 4 bases from J, with 11 bases between. CDR3 region: CASSQGSSLYEQYF. In DNA form, the CDR3 reads TGCGCCAGCAGCCAAGGAAGTAGCCTGTACGAGCAGTACTTC.

This CDR3 is CASSWGDREKLFF. The DNA of the CDR3 is TGCGCCAGCAGCTGGGGGGACAGGGAAAAACTGTTTTTT. The genes are TRBV5-1 and TRBJ1-4; 8 bases match TRBD1. This CDR3 is built from 13 residues. V lost 3 bases and J lost 8; bases outside the gene matches: 3. CDR1 is SGHRS and CDR2 is YFSETQ in the germline V gene.

The chain recombines TRBV9 with TRBJ1-1, with a possible D match to TRBD1 (6 bases). CDR3 length: 14 residues. Germline CDR1 is SGDLS and CDR2 is YYNGEE. Trimming cost V 0 bases and J 1 base, with 7 bases left between them. In DNA form, the CDR3 reads TGTGCCAGCAGCGTAGGGGGGCAGAACACTGAAGCTTTCTTT. This encodes CASSVGGQNTEAFF.

The CDR3 loop is CASSLQQGAGEKLFF. CDR3 sequence (DNA): TGTGCCAGCAGCCTTCAACAGGGGGCAGGAGAAAAACTGTTTTTT. The rearrangement joins TRBV11-2 to TRBJ1-4, with 9 bases fitting TRBD1. The CDR3 is 15 amino acids. Germline V gene sequence: CDR1 SGHAT, CDR2 FQNNGV. J lost 8 bases, V lost 5 bases, and 9 bases had no gene match.

The chain carries TRBV24-1 and TRBJ2-1, with D perhaps matching TRBD2 (5 bases). Trimming cost V 6 bases and J 0 bases, with 8 bases left between them. The CDR3 runs to 14 residues. The germline V gene has CDR1 KGHDR and CDR2 SFDVKD. CDR3 bases: TGTGCCACCAGTTTGGCGGGCTCCTACAATGAGCAGTTCTTC. Protein sequence: CATSLAGSYNEQFF.

V and J are TRBV2 and TRBJ2-3; 14 nucleotides line up with TRBD2. CDR3 length equals 15 residues. Germline V gene lookup returns CDR1 SNHLY and CDR2 FYNNEI. Trimming removed 6 bases from V and 6 bases from J; junction bases left unmatched: 5. The CDR3 coding sequence is TGTGCCAGCAGGGGGACTAGCGGGAGATCCGATACGCAGTATTTT. Translating gives CASRGTSGRSDTQYF.

CDR3 residues: CASRPTTASYEQYF. CDR3 DNA: TGTGCCAGCAGACCTACGACAGCCTCCTACGAGCAGTACTTC. The chain carries TRBV28 and TRBJ2-7; weak D call: TRBD1 (5 bases). There are 14 residues in the CDR3. Germline values: CDR1 MDHEN, CDR2 SYDVKM. The V end lost 6 bases, the J end lost 0 bases, and 12 bases lay between the germline ends. Drawing the rest from reference TRBV28 and TRBJ2-7, the complete variable domain is DVKVTQSSRYLVKRTGEKVFLECVQDMDHENMFWYRQDPGLGLRLIYFSYDVKMKEKGDIPEGYSVSREKKERFSLILESASTNQTSMYLCASRPTTASYEQYFGPGTRLTVT.

The chain joins TRBV4-1 to TRBJ2-7, with 7 nucleotides matching TRBD1. CDR1 MGHRA and CDR2 YSYEKL come from the germline V gene. Trimming took 0 bases from V and 2 from J; bases not matched to a gene: 7. The CDR3 spans 16 residues. The DNA for the CDR3 is TGCGCCAGCAGCCAAGATGACAGGGAGTCTCCCTACGAGCAGTACTTC. Encoded protein: CASSQDDRESPYEQYF.

The chain employs TRBV6-5 and TRBJ2-2, with D possibly matching TRBD1 (5 bases). The CDR3 spans 14 residues. V gave up 8 bases and J gave up 7 bases, with 17 bases separating them. The germline V gene encodes CDR1 MNHEY and CDR2 SVGAGI. The CDR3 sequence is CASCGRGASGELFF. In DNA, the CDR3 is TGTGCCAGCTGCGGTAGGGGCGCTAGCGGGGAGCTGTTTTTT.

The chain joins TRBV9 to TRBJ1-1; 8 positions match TRBD1. This CDR3 is built from 16 residues. Germline CDR1 and CDR2: SGDLS and YYNGEE. V was pared by 0 bases and J by 3 bases, with 7 bases of the junction left unmatched. CDR3: CASSVEGQEIYTEAFF. The CDR3 DNA follows: TGTGCCAGCAGCGTAGAGGGACAGGAGATTTACACTGAAGCTTTCTTT.

The CDR3 here is CASSLRQMNTEAFF. CDR3 sequence (DNA): TGCGCCAGCAGCTTGCGACAGATGAACACTGAAGCTTTCTTT. The chain combines TRBV5-1 with TRBJ1-1, with D perhaps matching TRBD1 (5 bases). Trimming removed 1 base from V and 0 bases from J, with 7 bases in between. Germline CDR1 and CDR2: SGHRS and YFSETQ. The CDR3 has 14 residues.

The chain has TRBV5-8 and TRBJ2-2; D might be TRBD1 (5 bases). The CDR3 length is 15 residues. Trimming removed 1 base from V and 5 bases from J, with 12 bases in between. Germline-derived CDR1 and CDR2 are SGHTS and YDEGEE. The CDR3: CASSLWAGRTGELFF. The CDR3 region has the DNA TGTGCCAGCAGCTTGTGGGCAGGGCGGACCGGGGAGCTGTTTTTT.

V usage is TRBV10-3 and J usage is TRBJ1-6; tentatively, D is TRBD1 (5 bases). V lost 4 bases and J 9 bases, leaving 13 bases between the germline ends. Germline lookup yields CDR1 ENHRY and CDR2 SYGVKD. The CDR3 sequence is 14 residues long. CDR3 DNA: TGTGCCATCAGTGGGCAGGGTTCGGGTTCACCCCTCCACTTT. Protein product: CAISGQGSGSPLHF.

V gene TRBV15 combines with J gene TRBJ2-7, with D uncertain. Trimming removed 8 bases at V and 1 base at J, with 12 bases between. Per germline, CDR1 LNHNV and CDR2 YYDKDF (reference sequence). CDR3 length: 13 amino acids. CDR3 bases: TGTGCCACCCAGGCCAAAGGATCCTACGAGCAGTACTTC. Protein sequence: CATQAKGSYEQYF.

The chain links TRBV5-4 to TRBJ2-7; 7 bases are shared with TRBD1. Trimming took 4 bases from V and 5 from J; bases not matched to a gene: 12. The CDR3 has 15 residues. CDR1 is SGHNT and CDR2 is YYREEE in the germline V gene (reference sequence). CDR3 residues: CASSPGQEFLHEQYF. CDR3 in DNA: TGTGCCAGCAGCCCCGGACAGGAGTTTCTCCACGAGCAGTACTTC.

The chain joins TRBV18 to TRBJ1-6; TRBD1 matches at 9 bases. The CDR3 covers 14 residues. After removal of 6 bases from V and 9 bases from J, the junction contained 6 bases not matched to a gene. The germline gives CDR1 KGHSH, CDR2 LQKENI. CDR3: CASSPGQGSSPLHF. The CDR3 nucleotides read TGTGCCAGCTCCCCGGGACAGGGAAGTTCACCCCTCCACTTT.

The chain recombines TRBV7-9 with TRBJ2-5, with D unclear. The length of the CDR3 is 11 residues. With 5 bases removed from V and 5 bases from J, the gap between germline ends came to 6 bases. The germline gives CDR1 SEHNR, CDR2 FQNEAQ (reference sequence). The CDR3 nucleotides read TGTGCCAGCAGCCCCGGTGAGACCCAGTACTTC. This gives the protein CASSPGETQYF.

The J gene is TRBJ1-2, the V gene TRBV5-1; the match to TRBD1 covers 8 bases. Germline trimming cut 4 bases from V and 5 bases from J; bases unmatched to any gene: 7. This CDR3 is built from 14 residues. Germline CDR1 reads SGHRS; CDR2 reads YFSETQ. The CDR3 DNA is TGCGCCAGCAGCCCGCCGACAGGGGCTTATGGCTACACCTTC. Translating it yields CASSPPTGAYGYTF.

This clone has just one count. The chain couples TRBV5-1 to TRBJ2-1; D uncertain. This CDR3 region has 15 residues. Germline V gene lookup returns CDR1 SGHRS and CDR2 YFSETQ. V lost 0 bases and J lost 4, with 11 bases in between. CDR3 sequence: CASSLGVSVYNEQFF. The CDR3 DNA follows: TGCGCCAGCAGCTTGGGTGTCAGCGTTTACAATGAGCAGTTCTTC.

The V call is TRBV4-1, the J call TRBJ1-5; TRBD1 matches 12 bases. Germline lookup yields CDR1 MGHRA and CDR2 YSYEKL. The CDR3 has 17 amino acids. V shed 2 bases, J shed 5 bases, and the junction held 7 bases outside the gene matches. The CDR3 DNA reads TGCGCCAGCAGCCAAAGGGGACAGGGGGCGGTGGATCAGCCCCAGCATTTT. Amino acids: CASSQRGQGAVDQPQHF.

J is TRBJ1-1 and V is TRBV5-1; no clear D. V gave up 0 bases and J gave up 1 base, with 10 bases separating them. The germline gives CDR1 SGHRS, CDR2 YFSETQ. The CDR3 covers 15 residues. CDR3 residues: CASSLAPSRNTEAFF. DNA for the CDR3: TGCGCCAGCAGCTTGGCCCCCTCTCGGAACACTGAAGCTTTCTTT. Supplemented by reference TRBV5-1 and TRBJ1-1, the full variable domain reads KAGVTQTPRYLIKTRGQQVTLSCSPISGHRSVSWYQQTPGQGLQFLFEYFSETQRNKGNFPGRFSGRQFSNSRSEMNVSTLELGDSALYLCASSLAPSRNTEAFFGQGTRLTVV.

This sequence joins TRBV6-1 and TRBJ1-3; 9 bases are a match to TRBD1. Germline loops: CDR1 MNHNS, CDR2 SASEGT. The CDR3 consists of 17 residues. The ends lost 6 bases at V and 4 bases at J; junction bases unmatched: 13. CDR3: CASREPGQGLGGNTIYF. CDR3 coding DNA: TGTGCCAGCAGAGAACCGGGACAGGGATTGGGCGGAAACACCATATATTTT.

The chain uses TRBV19 and TRBJ2-3; TRBD2 matches 8 bases. CDR1 and CDR2 (germline): LNHDA, SQIVND (reference sequence). The V segment lost 3 bases and the J segment 0 bases; nucleotides outside the gene matches: 2. CDR3 length equals 15 residues. The CDR3 sequence: CASSMLAGSTDTQYF. CDR3 nucleotides: TGTGCCAGTAGTATGCTAGCGGGCAGCACAGATACGCAGTATTTT.

In DNA form, the CDR3 reads TGTGCCAGTAGCCGAGATCTAGGGGGCACTGAAGCTTTCTTT. It translates to CASSRDLGGTEAFF. The chain carries TRBV19 and TRBJ1-1; TRBD1 might be the D (6 bases). The CDR3 has 14 residues. The germline gives CDR1 LNHDA, CDR2 SQIVND (reference sequence). The germline V and J ends were trimmed by 6 bases and 4 bases, with 15 bases remaining between them. The full variable domain, rest sourced from reference TRBV19 and TRBJ1-1, is DGGITQSPKYLFRKEGQNVTLSCEQNLNHDAMYWYRQDPGQGLRLIYYSQIVNDFQKGDIAEGYSVSREKKESFPLTVTSAQKNPTAFYLCASSRDLGGTEAFFGQGTRLTVV.

The chain combines TRBV19 with TRBJ2-7; 7 bases align to TRBD2. The CDR3 has 14 residues. The V gene's germline CDR1 is LNHDA and CDR2 SQIVND (reference sequence). J gave up 7 bases and V 7 bases, and 13 bases lay outside the gene matches. The CDR3 loop is CASIGGLGVREQYF. The DNA for the CDR3 is TGTGCCAGTATTGGCGGACTAGGGGTTCGAGAGCAGTACTTC.

The genes are TRBV27 and TRBJ1-2, with TRBD1 identical over 8 bases. Germline V gene data show CDR1 as MNHEY and CDR2 as SMNVEV (reference sequence). V gave up 5 bases and J gave up 4 bases; unmatched junction bases: 12. This CDR3 is built from 16 residues. The CDR3 loop is CASSKRQGLRGYGYTF. The CDR3 DNA reads as TGTGCCAGCAGTAAACGACAGGGGTTAAGGGGCTATGGCTACACCTTC.

The rearrangement links TRBV7-2 to TRBJ2-5; no clear D gene. Germline V gene sequence: CDR1 SGHTA, CDR2 FQGNSA. V was pared by 5 bases and J by 4 bases, with 11 bases between. The CDR3 has 13 residues. This CDR3 reads CASSDTTLETQYF. CDR3 nucleotide sequence: TGTGCCAGCAGCGACACGACGTTAGAGACCCAGTACTTC. Full variable domain (rest looked up from reference TRBV7-2 and TRBJ2-5): GAGVSQSPSNKVTEKGKDVELRCDPISGHTALYWYRQSLGQGLEFLIYFQGNSAPDKSGLPSDRFSAERTGGSVSTLTIQRTQQEDSAVYLCASSDTTLETQYFGPGTRLLVL.

In the case of this clone: The sample contains more than one DNA sequence encoding this CDR3. CDR3 in amino acids: CATSDPPTLLAETQETQYF. The CDR3 DNA sequence: TGTGCCACCAGTGATCCCCCAACTCTACTAGCGGAGACCCAAGAGACCCAGTACTTC. V and J are TRBV24-1 and TRBJ2-5; 8 bases match TRBD2. V trimming: 3 bases; J trimming: 1 base; junction bases outside the gene matches: 15. The CDR3 extends over 19 amino acids. Germline lookup yields CDR1 KGHDR and CDR2 SFDVKD.

V and J are TRBV7-7 and TRBJ2-7, with 7 bases identical to TRBD2. After removal of 6 bases from V and 2 bases from J, the junction contained 13 bases not matched to a gene. Germline V gives CDR1 SSHAT, CDR2 FNYEAQ (reference sequence). CDR3 length: 16 residues. CDR3 nucleotides: TGTGCCAGCAGGATTACCGGTACAGCGGGAACCTACGAGCAGTACTTC. It encodes CASRITGTAGTYEQYF.

The rearrangement joins TRBV19 to TRBJ2-7, with TRBD2 as a possible D gene (6 bases). V was trimmed by 1 base and J by 2 bases, leaving 12 bases between them. This CDR3 comprises 15 residues. Germline assignment: CDR1 LNHDA and CDR2 SQIVND (reference sequence). The CDR3 bases are TGTGCCAGTAGTATAGGGGGGACTTACCCCTACGAGCAGTACTTC. Its translation is CASSIGGTYPYEQYF.

The rearrangement uses TRBV5-1 and TRBJ1-3; TRBD1 agrees at 12 bases. CDR3 length equals 18 residues. The ends lost 2 bases at V and 4 bases at J; junction bases unmatched: 10. Germline CDR1 is SGHRS and CDR2 is YFSETQ. The CDR3 DNA reads TGCGCCAGCAGCTTAACGTCCCGGGACAGGGGGCTAGGAAACACCATATATTTT. Translated: CASSLTSRDRGLGNTIYF.

The J gene is TRBJ1-1, the V gene TRBV7-2; D is possibly TRBD1 (5 bases). Per the germline V gene, CDR1 is SGHTA and CDR2 is FQGNSA. CDR3 length equals 15 residues. The germline V and J ends were trimmed by 4 bases and 2 bases, with 14 bases remaining between them. CDR3 coding DNA: TGTGCCAGCAGCTCCCAGGGTGACCGAAACACTGAAGCTTTCTTT. Its translation: CASSSQGDRNTEAFF.